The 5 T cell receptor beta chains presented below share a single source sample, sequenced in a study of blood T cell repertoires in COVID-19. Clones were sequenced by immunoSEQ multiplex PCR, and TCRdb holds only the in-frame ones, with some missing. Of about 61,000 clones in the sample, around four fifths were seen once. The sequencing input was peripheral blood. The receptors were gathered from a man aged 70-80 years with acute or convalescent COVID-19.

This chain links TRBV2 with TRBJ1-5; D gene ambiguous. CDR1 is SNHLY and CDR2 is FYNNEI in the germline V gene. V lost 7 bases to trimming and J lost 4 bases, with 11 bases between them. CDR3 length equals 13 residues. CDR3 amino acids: CASTYTENQPQHF. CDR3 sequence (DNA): TGTGCCAGCACCTACACAGAAAATCAGCCCCAGCATTTT.

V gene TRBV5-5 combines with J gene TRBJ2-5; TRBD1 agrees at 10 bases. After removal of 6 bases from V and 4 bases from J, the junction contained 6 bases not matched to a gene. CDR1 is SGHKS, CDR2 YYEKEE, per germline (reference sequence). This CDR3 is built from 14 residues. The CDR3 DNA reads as TGTGCCAGCACCTCGACAGGGGGCACAGAGACCCAGTACTTC. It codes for CASTSTGGTETQYF.

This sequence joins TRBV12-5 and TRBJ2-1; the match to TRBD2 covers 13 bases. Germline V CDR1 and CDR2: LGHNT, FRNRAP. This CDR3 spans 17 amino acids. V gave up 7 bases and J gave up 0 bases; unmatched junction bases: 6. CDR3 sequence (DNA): TGTGCTAGTGTGGAACTAGCGGGGGGGAGCTCCTACAATGAGCAGTTCTTC. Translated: CASVELAGGSSYNEQFF.

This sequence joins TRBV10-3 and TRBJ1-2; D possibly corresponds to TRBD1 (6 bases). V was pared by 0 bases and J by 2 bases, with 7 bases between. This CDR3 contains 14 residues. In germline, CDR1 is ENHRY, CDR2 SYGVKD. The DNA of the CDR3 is TGTGCCATCAGTGAGTCTGGACAGAACTATGGCTACACCTTC. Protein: CAISESGQNYGYTF.

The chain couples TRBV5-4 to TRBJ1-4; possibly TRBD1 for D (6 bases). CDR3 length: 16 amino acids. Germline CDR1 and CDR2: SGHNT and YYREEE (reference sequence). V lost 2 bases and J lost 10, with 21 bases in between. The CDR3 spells CASSFNSGQGSGKLFF. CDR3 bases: TGTGCCAGCAGCTTTAATTCGGGACAAGGGTCCGGAAAACTGTTTTTT.